This T cell receptor beta chain was retrieved from a study of T cells in Graves' hyperthyroidism and ophthalmopathy (dated by TCRdb to between 2019 and 2020). For context, the study as a whole: Peripheral blood samples were taken at initial diagnosis, before any treatment was given. An independent validation cohort of about 19 hyperthyroidism patients and more than 15 patients who later progressed to ophthalmopathy tested prospective prediction of ophthalmopathy. TCR Vbeta CDR3 sequencing of some 140 peripheral blood samples (roughly 43 ophthalmopathy, approximately 80 hyperthyroidism and 17 progressor patients) is reported in the paper. Once sampling was done, hyperthyroidism patients were given methimazole at a starting dose of 30 mg daily, whereas ophthalmopathy patients were given high-dose intravenous methylprednisolone. The roughly 90 discovery patients were divided at random into training and test sets in a 7:3 ratio. The study also compared thyroid tissue and blood T-cell repertoires from roughly 6 Graves' hyperthyroidism patients. TCR V-J signatures able to tell the groups apart were searched for in a discovery cohort of more than 90 patients, of whom around 43 had Graves' ophthalmopathy and under 65 had stable Graves' hyperthyroidism.

Inclusive of the bounding cysteine and phenylalanine, the CDR3 is 12 residues long. Kept here is only the CDR3 DNA, which spans 36 bases and is read in frame from base 1. V lost 3 bases and J lost 1 base; the stretch between them is 7 bases long. The germline V gene (reference sequence) yields GTSNPN for CDR1 and SVGIG for CDR2. This clonotype was counted many times. Its antigen is currently not known. Base qualities are not at hand, and no much larger clone is one base apart. Amplification of TCR beta CDR3 regions was carried out from RNA transcripts. The TCR CDR3 was subjected to a first round of RT-PCR using the HTBI primer set and the Qiagen OneStep RT-PCR kit. A second multiplex PCR round built the libraries, followed by size selection and purification. Paired-end sequencing of the libraries was performed with 100 bp reads on an Illumina HiSeq2000. The source study handled its data this way. SOAPnuke was used to process the raw data, throwing out any read that contained adapters or uncalled bases, had a mean Phred below 15, or lacked an exact constant-primer or identifier match. High-quality paired reads were merged using COPE v1.2.5, and each unique nucleotide sequence was defined as a clonotype. Clonotypes were aligned to IMGT TRBV, TRBD and TRBJ reference segments using MiTCR v1.1. The analysis was restricted to V-J combinations with a frequency above 0.0001, which together covered roughly 99% of the repertoires. The TCS score was defined as F50 (clonal expansion) divided by E x V (chaos), with BLOSUM62-based TCRdist calculated between CDR3 peptides within each V-J. Welch's t-statistics and random forest reduced 500 to 550 V-J features to under 15, which were used in a naive Bayes classifier (R e1071). Using fastp at Q25 and MiXCR, TCRdb reprocessed the public reads and kept productive beta chains. Identical CDR3 protein sequences are pooled into one entry, listed with their most common genes and DNA. TCRdb's processing, not the study's, gives the V and J calls here. For this sample the table gives more than 350,000 distinct CDR3 sequences, of which 14% to 15% were detected only once. Clones ranked in the top ten supply about 33% of the sample.

General findings and caveats noted by the study authors: No statistical method was used to fix the sample size in advance, and group allocation was not hidden from the investigators. Ophthalmopathy was separated from stable hyperthyroidism by a 13 V-J signature model, with approximately 86% sensitivity and approximately 81% specificity obtained in cross-validation and 80%/75% obtained in testing. Most expanded thyroid clonotypes (frequency above 0.001) were also found in blood, which suggests that blood repertoires may mirror thyroid immune responses. In validation, progression to ophthalmopathy was predicted by the model with nearly 71% sensitivity and under 85% specificity, a median of 6.5 months before onset.

Graves' hyperthyroidism was defined as stable when no progression to ophthalmopathy occurred over 18 months of follow-up. Hyperthyroidism patients were aged 18 to 65 years and newly diagnosed, with disease duration of less than 2 months. Any patient with an uncontrolled infection, another autoimmune disease, pregnancy or lactation was excluded. Diagnoses were established on the basis of clinical symptoms, serum thyroxine and TRAb, thyroid ultrasound, and orbital computed tomography. PBMCs were isolated from more than 9 ml of fresh peripheral blood by Ficoll-Paque density gradient centrifugation. Total RNA was extracted with Trizol reagent, and quality was checked on an Agilent 2100 Bioanalyzer.

The chain was built from TRBV30 and TRBJ2-7; a weak D assignment points to TRBD2 (5 bases agree). The sequenced material came from blood. This TCR was sampled from a woman in her twenties or thirties with Graves' hyperthyroidism. The sequenced DNA: TGTGCCTGGAGCTCGGGGTCCTACGAGCAGTACTTC. It translates as CAWSSGSYEQYF.